This TCR beta chain was retrieved from a study of identifying expanded T cells in peripheral blood. General observations from the study: Clone count variance between approximately 2-week samples rose with total template count. Differentially abundant clones: 0.95 to 1.5 between replicates, about 17 at around 2 weeks, less than 25 at four.

Sequencing used immunoSEQ multiplex PCR; TCRdb keeps in-frame clones, though not all of them. The profile covers some 99,000 clones, with about 87% appearing a single time and 6.5% to 9% taken by the ten largest. During the collection period, no donor immune events like infections were recorded. For this clone: Its antigen remains unknown.

The CDR3 extends over 14 amino acids. Per germline, CDR1 LNHDA and CDR2 SQIVND (reference sequence). Trimming removed 5 bases from V and 0 bases from J, with 8 bases in between. The sequenced material came from blood. This chain uses TRBV19 with TRBJ1-5; D perhaps matches TRBD1 (5 bases). This clonotype was obtained from a person aged 18 to 70 in good health. CDR3 DNA sequence: TGTGCCAGTAGTTACAGGAATAGCAATCAGCCCCAGCATTTT. It encodes CASSYRNSNQPQHF. The full variable domain, with the rest looked up from reference TRBV19 and TRBJ1-5, is DGGITQSPKYLFRKEGQNVTLSCEQNLNHDAMYWYRQDPGQGLRLIYYSQIVNDFQKGDIAEGYSVSREKKESFPLTVTSAQKNPTAFYLCASSYRNSNQPQHFGDGTRLSIL.